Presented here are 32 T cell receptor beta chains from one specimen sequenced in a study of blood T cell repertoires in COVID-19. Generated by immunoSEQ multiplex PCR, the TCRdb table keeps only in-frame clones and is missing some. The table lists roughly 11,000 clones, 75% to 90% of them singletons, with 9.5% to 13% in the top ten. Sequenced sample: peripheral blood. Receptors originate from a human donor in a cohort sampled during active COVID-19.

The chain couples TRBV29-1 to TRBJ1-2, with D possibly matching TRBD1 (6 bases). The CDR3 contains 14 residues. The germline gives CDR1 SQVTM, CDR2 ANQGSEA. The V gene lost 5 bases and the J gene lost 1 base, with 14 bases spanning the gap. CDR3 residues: CSVLRGDNNYGYTF. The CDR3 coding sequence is TGCAGCGTTCTAAGAGGGGACAATAACTATGGCTACACCTTC.

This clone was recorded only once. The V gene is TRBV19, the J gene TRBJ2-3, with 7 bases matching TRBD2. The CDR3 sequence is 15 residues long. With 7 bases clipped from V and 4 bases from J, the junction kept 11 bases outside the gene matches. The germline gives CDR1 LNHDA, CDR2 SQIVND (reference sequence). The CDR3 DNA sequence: TGTGCCAGTATGTGGGGGGGGACCTTGGCAGATACGCAGTATTTT. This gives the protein CASMWGGTLADTQYF. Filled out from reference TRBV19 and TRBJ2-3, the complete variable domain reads DGGITQSPKYLFRKEGQNVTLSCEQNLNHDAMYWYRQDPGQGLRLIYYSQIVNDFQKGDIAEGYSVSREKKESFPLTVTSAQKNPTAFYLCASMWGGTLADTQYFGPGTRLTVL.

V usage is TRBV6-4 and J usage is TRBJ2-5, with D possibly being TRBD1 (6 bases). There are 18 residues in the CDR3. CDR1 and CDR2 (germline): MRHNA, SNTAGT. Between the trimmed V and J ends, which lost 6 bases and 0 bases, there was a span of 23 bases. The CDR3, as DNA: TGTGCCAGCAGAGGACCACAGGGCGCGGACTGGTACCAAGAGACCCAGTACTTC. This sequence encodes CASRGPQGADWYQETQYF.

In nucleotides, the CDR3 is TGCGCCAGCAGTCAATTTGGACAGGAGGGTGAAAAACTGTTTTTT. Its protein product is CASSQFGQEGEKLFF. The rearrangement links TRBV23-1 to TRBJ1-4; 7 bases are a match to TRBD1. TRBV23-1 carries the ORF label, with uncertain function. The V and J ends lost 1 base and 7 bases, in that order; junction bases with no gene match: 6. There are 15 residues in the CDR3.

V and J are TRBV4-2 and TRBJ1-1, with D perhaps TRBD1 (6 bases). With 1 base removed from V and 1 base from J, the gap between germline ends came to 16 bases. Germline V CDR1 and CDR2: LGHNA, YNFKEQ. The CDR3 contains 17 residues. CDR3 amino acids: CASSQGHTGGQNTEAFF. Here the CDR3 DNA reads TGTGCCAGCAGCCAAGGTCATACGGGGGGGCAGAACACTGAAGCTTTCTTT.

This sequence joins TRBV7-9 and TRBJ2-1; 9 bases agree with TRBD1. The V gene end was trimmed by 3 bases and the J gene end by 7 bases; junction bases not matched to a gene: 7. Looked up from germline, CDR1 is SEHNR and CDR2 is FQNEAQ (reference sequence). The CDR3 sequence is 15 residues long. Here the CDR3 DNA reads TGTGCCAGCAGCTTCTCGGGACAGGGAAAGAATGAGCAGTTCTTC. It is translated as CASSFSGQGKNEQFF.

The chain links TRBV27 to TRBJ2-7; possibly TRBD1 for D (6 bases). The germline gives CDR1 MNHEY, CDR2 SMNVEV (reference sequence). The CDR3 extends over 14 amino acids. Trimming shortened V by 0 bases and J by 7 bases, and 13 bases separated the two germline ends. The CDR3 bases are TGTGCCAGCAGTTTATCGGGGGCCCCCTCAGAGCAGTACTTC. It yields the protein CASSLSGAPSEQYF.

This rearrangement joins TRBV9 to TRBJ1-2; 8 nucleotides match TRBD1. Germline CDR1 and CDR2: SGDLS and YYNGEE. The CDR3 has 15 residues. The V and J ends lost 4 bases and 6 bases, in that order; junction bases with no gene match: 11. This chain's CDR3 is CASSITTGGSDGYTF. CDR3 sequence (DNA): TGTGCCAGCAGCATCACCACAGGGGGGTCGGATGGCTACACCTTC.

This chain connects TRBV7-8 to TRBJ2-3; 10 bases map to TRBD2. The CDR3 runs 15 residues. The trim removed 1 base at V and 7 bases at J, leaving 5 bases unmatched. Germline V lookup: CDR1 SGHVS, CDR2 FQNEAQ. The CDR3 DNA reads TGTGCCAGCAGCTTAGGGGTTAGCGGGGGGTATACGCAGTATTTT. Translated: CASSLGVSGGYTQYF.

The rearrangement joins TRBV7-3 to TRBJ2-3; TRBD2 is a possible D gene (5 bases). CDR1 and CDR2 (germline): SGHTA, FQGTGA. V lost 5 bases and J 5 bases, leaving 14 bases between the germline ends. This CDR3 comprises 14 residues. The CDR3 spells CASSTRGDGDTQYF. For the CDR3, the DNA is TGTGCCAGCAGCACACGGGGAGACGGAGATACGCAGTATTTT.

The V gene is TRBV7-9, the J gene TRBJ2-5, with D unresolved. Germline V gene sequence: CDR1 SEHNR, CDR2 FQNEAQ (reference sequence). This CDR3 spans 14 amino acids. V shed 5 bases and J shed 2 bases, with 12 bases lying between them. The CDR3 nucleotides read TGTGCCAGCAGCCCCACCACAAAGCAAGAGACCCAGTACTTC. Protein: CASSPTTKQETQYF.

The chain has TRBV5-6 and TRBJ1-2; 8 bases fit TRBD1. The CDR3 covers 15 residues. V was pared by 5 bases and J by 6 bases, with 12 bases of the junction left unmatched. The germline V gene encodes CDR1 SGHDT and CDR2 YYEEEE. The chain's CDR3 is CASSSKDRALNGYTF. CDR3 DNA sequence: TGTGCCAGCAGTTCAAAGGACAGGGCGTTGAATGGCTACACCTTC.

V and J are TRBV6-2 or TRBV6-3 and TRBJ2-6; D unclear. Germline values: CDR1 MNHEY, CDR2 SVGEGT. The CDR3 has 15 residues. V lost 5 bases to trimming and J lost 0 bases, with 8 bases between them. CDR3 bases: TGTGCCAGCAGTCCAGTTTACTCTGGGGCCAACGTCCTGACTTTC. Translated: CASSPVYSGANVLTF.

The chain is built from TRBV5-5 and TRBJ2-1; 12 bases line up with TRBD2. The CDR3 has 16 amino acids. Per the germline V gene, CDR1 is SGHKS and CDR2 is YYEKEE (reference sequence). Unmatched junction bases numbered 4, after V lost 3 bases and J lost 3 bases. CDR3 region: CASSSTSGGYYNEQFF. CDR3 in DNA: TGTGCCAGCAGCTCCACTAGCGGGGGGTACTACAATGAGCAGTTCTTC.

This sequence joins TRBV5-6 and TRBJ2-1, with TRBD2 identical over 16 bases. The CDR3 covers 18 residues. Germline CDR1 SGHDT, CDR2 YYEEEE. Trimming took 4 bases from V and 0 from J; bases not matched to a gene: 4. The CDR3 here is CASSVGLAGGRSYNEQFF. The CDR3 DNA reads TGTGCCAGCAGCGTGGGACTAGCGGGGGGGCGCTCCTACAATGAGCAGTTCTTC.

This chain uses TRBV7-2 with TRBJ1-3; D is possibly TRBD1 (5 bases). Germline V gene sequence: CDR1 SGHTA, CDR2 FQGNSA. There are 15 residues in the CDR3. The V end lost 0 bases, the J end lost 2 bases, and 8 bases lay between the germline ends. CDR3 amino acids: CASSLAGGTGNTIYF. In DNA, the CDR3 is TGTGCCAGCAGCTTAGCGGGGGGGACTGGAAACACCATATATTTT. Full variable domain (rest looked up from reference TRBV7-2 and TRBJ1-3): GAGVSQSPSNKVTEKGKDVELRCDPISGHTALYWYRQSLGQGLEFLIYFQGNSAPDKSGLPSDRFSAERTGGSVSTLTIQRTQQEDSAVYLCASSLAGGTGNTIYFGEGSWLTVV.

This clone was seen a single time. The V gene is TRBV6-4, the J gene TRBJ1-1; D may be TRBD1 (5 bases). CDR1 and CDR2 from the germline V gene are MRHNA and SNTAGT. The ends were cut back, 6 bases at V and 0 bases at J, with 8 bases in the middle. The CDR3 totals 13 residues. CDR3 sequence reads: CASSEQVNTEAFF. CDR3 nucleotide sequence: TGTGCCAGCAGCGAACAGGTGAACACTGAAGCTTTCTTT.

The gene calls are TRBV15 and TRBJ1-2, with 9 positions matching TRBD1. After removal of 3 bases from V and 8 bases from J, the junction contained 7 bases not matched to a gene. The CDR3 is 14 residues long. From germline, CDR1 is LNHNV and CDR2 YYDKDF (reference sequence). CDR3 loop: CATSRTGGLFGYTF. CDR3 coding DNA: TGTGCCACCAGCAGGACAGGGGGTCTGTTCGGCTACACCTTC.

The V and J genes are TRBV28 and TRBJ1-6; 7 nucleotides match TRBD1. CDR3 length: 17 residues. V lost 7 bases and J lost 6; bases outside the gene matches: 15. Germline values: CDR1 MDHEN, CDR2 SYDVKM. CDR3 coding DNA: TGTGCCAGCAATATGGTTAGGGGGCGCTCACCTAATTCACCCCTCCACTTT. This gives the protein CASNMVRGRSPNSPLHF.

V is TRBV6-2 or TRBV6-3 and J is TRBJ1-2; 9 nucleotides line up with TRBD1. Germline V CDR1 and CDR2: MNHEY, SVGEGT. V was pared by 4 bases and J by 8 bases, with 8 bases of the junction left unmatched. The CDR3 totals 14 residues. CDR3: CASSSVGTGQGYTF. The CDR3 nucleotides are TGTGCCAGCAGTTCCGTCGGGACAGGGCAGGGCTACACCTTC.

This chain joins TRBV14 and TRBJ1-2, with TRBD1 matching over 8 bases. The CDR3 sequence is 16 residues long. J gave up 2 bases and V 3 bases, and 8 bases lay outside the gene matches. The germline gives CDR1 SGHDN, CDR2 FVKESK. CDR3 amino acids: CASSHGGQGWNYGYTF. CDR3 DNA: TGTGCCAGCAGCCACGGCGGACAGGGTTGGAACTATGGCTACACCTTC.

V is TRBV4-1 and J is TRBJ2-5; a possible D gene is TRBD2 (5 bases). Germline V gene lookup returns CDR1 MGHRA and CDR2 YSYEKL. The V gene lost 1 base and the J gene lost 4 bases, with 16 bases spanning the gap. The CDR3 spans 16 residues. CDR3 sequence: CASSQGRGNERETQYF. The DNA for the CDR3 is TGCGCCAGCAGCCAAGGACGGGGAAACGAGAGAGAGACCCAGTACTTC.

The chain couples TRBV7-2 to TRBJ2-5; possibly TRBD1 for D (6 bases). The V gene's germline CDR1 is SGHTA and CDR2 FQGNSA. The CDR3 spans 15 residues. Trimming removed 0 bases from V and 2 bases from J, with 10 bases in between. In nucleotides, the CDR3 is TGTGCCAGCAGCTTAGCTTCCGGGACACAAGAGACCCAGTACTTC. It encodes CASSLASGTQETQYF.

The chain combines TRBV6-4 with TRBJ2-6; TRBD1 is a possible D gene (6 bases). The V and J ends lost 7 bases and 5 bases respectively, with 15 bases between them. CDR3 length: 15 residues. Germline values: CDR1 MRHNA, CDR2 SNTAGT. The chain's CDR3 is CASITQGIRANVLTF. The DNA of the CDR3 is TGTGCCAGCATTACACAGGGAATAAGGGCCAACGTCCTGACTTTC.

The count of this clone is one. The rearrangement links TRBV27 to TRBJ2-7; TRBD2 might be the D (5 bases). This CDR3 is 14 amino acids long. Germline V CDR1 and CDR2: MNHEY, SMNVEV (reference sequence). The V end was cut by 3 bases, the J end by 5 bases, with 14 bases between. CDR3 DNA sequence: TGTGCCAGCAGTTTTCTTCGGGAAACGGACGAGCAGTACTTC. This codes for CASSFLRETDEQYF.

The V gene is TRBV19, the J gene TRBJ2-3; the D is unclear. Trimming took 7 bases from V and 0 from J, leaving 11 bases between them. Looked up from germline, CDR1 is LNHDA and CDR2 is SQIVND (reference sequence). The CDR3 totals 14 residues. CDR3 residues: CASTMSPSTDTQYF. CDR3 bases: TGTGCCAGTACCATGAGCCCTAGCACAGATACGCAGTATTTT. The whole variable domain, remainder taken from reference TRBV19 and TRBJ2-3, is DGGITQSPKYLFRKEGQNVTLSCEQNLNHDAMYWYRQDPGQGLRLIYYSQIVNDFQKGDIAEGYSVSREKKESFPLTVTSAQKNPTAFYLCASTMSPSTDTQYFGPGTRLTVL.

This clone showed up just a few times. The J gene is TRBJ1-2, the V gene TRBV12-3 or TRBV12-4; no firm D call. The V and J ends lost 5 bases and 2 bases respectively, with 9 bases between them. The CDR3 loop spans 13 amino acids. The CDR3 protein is CASSPSGNYGYTF. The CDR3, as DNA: TGTGCCAGCAGTCCCAGCGGGAACTATGGCTACACCTTC.

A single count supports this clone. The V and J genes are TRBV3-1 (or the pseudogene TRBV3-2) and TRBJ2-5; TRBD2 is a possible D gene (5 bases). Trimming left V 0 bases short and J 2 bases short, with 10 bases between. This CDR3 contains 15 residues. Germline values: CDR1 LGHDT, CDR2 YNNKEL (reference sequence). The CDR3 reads CASSQDPGIQETQYF. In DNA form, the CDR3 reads TGTGCCAGCAGCCAAGATCCGGGGATTCAAGAGACCCAGTACTTC.

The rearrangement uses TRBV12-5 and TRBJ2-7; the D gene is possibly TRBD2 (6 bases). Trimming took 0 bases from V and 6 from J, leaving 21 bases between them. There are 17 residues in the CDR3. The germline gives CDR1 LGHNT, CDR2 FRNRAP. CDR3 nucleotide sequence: TGTGCTAGTGGTTTGGTACGAGTGGCGGAGGGCGTCGGCGAGCAGTACTTC. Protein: CASGLVRVAEGVGEQYF.

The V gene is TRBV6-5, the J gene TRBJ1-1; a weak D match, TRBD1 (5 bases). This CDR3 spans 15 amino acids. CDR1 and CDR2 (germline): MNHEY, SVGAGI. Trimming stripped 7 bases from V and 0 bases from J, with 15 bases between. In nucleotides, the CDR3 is TGTGCCAGCAAACCGGGACTGACCATGAACACTGAAGCTTTCTTT. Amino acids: CASKPGLTMNTEAFF.

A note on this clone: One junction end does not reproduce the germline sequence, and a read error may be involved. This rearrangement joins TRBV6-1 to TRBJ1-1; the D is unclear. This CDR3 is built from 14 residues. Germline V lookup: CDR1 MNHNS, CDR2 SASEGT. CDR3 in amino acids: CASSEEHLNTEAFF. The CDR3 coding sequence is TGTGCCAGCAGCGAAGAGCACCTGAACACTGAAGCTTTCTTT.

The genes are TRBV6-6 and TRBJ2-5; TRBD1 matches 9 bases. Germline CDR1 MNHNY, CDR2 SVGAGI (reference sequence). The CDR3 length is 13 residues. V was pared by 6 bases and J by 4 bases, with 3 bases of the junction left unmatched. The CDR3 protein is CASRLQGAETQYF. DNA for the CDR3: TGTGCCAGCAGACTACAGGGGGCAGAGACCCAGTACTTC.